Following are 26 T cell receptor beta chains from one sample sequenced in a study of regulatory T cells in long-lasting Graves disease. Through Arm-PCR of CDR3 regions and iRepertoire HTBI primers, TCR beta libraries were built. TCRdb reprocessed the multiplex PCR reads with MiXCR, giving one entry per CDR3 protein. This table holds 500,000 to 800,000 distinct CDR3 sequences, about 32% found once. Time point in this sample: persistent/refractory GD, antithyroid drugs over 5 years with positive TRAb. The TCR library used RNA extracted from PBMCs. Sequenced here: peripheral blood mononuclear cells (PBMCs), sampled when the disease was refractory, from a patient treated with antithyroid drugs. These receptors were taken from a female donor with Graves disease.

This clonotype was detected only a few times. The chain links TRBV15 to TRBJ1-5; D not resolved. V lost 1 base and J lost 4, with 8 bases in between. CDR1 is LNHNV and CDR2 is YYDKDF in the germline V gene (reference sequence). CDR3 length: 14 residues. The CDR3 spells CATSRARQNQPQHF. CDR3 in DNA: TGTGCCACCAGCAGAGCCAGGCAGAATCAGCCCCAGCATTTT.

The chain recombines TRBV28 with TRBJ1-5; TRBD1 matches 9 bases. Trimming took 7 bases from V and 6 from J; bases not matched to a gene: 10. The CDR3 is 15 residues long. Germline V gives CDR1 MDHEN, CDR2 SYDVKM. The CDR3 here is CASTLADRGSQPQHF. DNA for the CDR3: TGTGCCAGCACCCTCGCGGACAGGGGTAGTCAGCCCCAGCATTTT.

Comments on this clonotype: One junction end disagrees with the germline gene, perhaps due to a read error. The rearrangement joins TRBV5-1 to TRBJ1-4; D not certain. There are 16 residues in the CDR3. The germline CDR1 and CDR2 sequences are SGHRS and YFSETQ. This CDR3 reads CASSLGLFATYEKLFF. Written as DNA, the CDR3 is TGCGCCAGCAGCTTGGGGCTTTTCGCAACTTATGAAAAACTGTTTTTT.

This clonotype showed up many times. V usage is TRBV20-1 and J usage is TRBJ1-4; D is unresolved. V shed 3 bases and J shed 8 bases, with 16 bases lying between them. This CDR3 has 14 residues. CDR1 is DFQATT and CDR2 is SNEGSKA in the germline V gene (reference sequence). The CDR3 DNA reads TGCAGTGCTAGTATCGACTTCCGCAAGGAAAAACTGTTTTTT. Translating it yields CSASIDFRKEKLFF.

Concerning this clonotype itself: This may stem from a read error, because a much larger clone lies one nucleotide away. The chain combines TRBV28 with TRBJ1-2; 9 nucleotides match TRBD1. CDR3 length equals 15 residues. Germline CDR1 and CDR2: MDHEN and SYDVKM. V shed 6 bases, J shed 2 bases, and the junction held 7 bases outside the gene matches. The CDR3 here is CASRPPGTGNYGYTF. The DNA of the CDR3 is TGTGCCAGCAGGCCCCCCGGGACAGGGAACTATGGCTACACCTTC.

V usage is TRBV20-1 and J usage is TRBJ1-1; 8 bases are a match to TRBD1. The CDR3 runs to 16 residues. V was clipped by 3 bases and J by 5 bases; unmatched bases: 14. Germline lookup yields CDR1 DFQATT and CDR2 SNEGSKA (reference sequence). Here the CDR3 reads CSASDTGTGNPTEAFF. The CDR3 bases are TGCAGTGCTAGTGATACCGGGACAGGCAATCCTACTGAAGCTTTCTTT.

The rearrangement joins TRBV4-1 to TRBJ1-6; D might be TRBD1 (6 bases). The V and J ends lost 2 bases and 7 bases respectively, with 18 bases between them. The germline CDR1 and CDR2 sequences are MGHRA and YSYEKL. This CDR3 contains 17 residues. CDR3 loop: CASSQLETRRGNSPLHF. In nucleotides, the CDR3 is TGCGCCAGCAGCCAACTTGAGACCCGAAGGGGGAATTCACCCCTCCACTTT.

This clonotype has a handful of counts. As DNA, the CDR3 is TGCAGCGTTGAAGTGGTCGGGAGGCCCTACGAGCAGTACTTC. This encodes CSVEVVGRPYEQYF. V gene TRBV29-1 combines with J gene TRBJ2-7; 7 positions match TRBD2. J was trimmed by 2 bases and V by 1 base; bases with no gene match: 5. CDR3 size: 14 residues. The germline gives CDR1 SQVTM, CDR2 ANQGSEA.

The chain recombines TRBV29-1 with TRBJ2-3, with TRBD2 identical over 7 bases. V was clipped by 7 bases and J by 6 bases; unmatched bases: 19. Germline V gene sequence: CDR1 SQVTM, CDR2 ANQGSEA. The length of the CDR3 is 16 residues. In DNA, the CDR3 is TGCAGCGCCTCGAGGAGGAGCGGGACCCCCAGGGATACGCAGTATTTT. Its translation is CSASRRSGTPRDTQYF.

This clonotype came up many times. This rearrangement joins TRBV12-3 or TRBV12-4 to TRBJ1-1; no definite D call. CDR3 size: 13 residues. Trimming stripped 6 bases from V and 6 bases from J, with 14 bases between. CDR3: CASRRRVGAEAFF. The DNA for the CDR3 is TGTGCCAGCAGGCGAAGGGTAGGAGCTGAAGCTTTCTTT.

The chain recombines TRBV9 with TRBJ1-2; TRBD1 might be the D (6 bases). V was cut by 0 bases and J by 8 bases, with 11 bases left in between. Germline assignment: CDR1 SGDLS and CDR2 YYNGEE. This CDR3 spans 13 amino acids. The CDR3 sequence is CASSVGGARGYTF. The CDR3 nucleotides are TGTGCCAGCAGCGTAGGGGGGGCGCGAGGCTACACCTTC.

In regard to this clonotype: One junction end disagrees with the germline gene, perhaps due to a read error. The chain's CDR3 is CQTGDPYEQYF. For the CDR3, the DNA is TGCCAAACCGGCGACCCCTACGAGCAGTACTTC. The rearrangement links TRBV6-1 to TRBJ2-7; no definite D call. The CDR3 extends over 11 amino acids. Germline assignment: CDR1 MNHNS and CDR2 SASEGT.

The table lists this clonotype with a few counts. The chain is built from TRBV6-1 and TRBJ1-2, with 7 bases that match TRBD1. The CDR3 contains 15 residues. Germline V gives CDR1 MNHNS, CDR2 SASEGT. J was trimmed by 4 bases and V by 2 bases; bases with no gene match: 7. In nucleotides, the CDR3 is TGTGCCAGCAGTGAATTGCGGCAGGGGGGCTATGGCTACACCTTC. Its protein is CASSELRQGGYGYTF.

This chain uses TRBV6-1 with TRBJ2-6; the match to TRBD1 covers 10 bases. The germline gives CDR1 MNHNS, CDR2 SASEGT. The trim removed 11 bases at V and 7 bases at J, leaving 17 bases unmatched. The CDR3 runs 17 residues. The CDR3 DNA reads TGTGCCGGCGGGACAGGGGTTTGCTCCGTCCTAGCCAACGTCCTGACTTTC. Its protein product is CAGGTGVCSVLANVLTF.

This clonotype was detected only a few times. The chain employs TRBV20-1 and TRBJ1-2, with D unclear. Per germline, CDR1 DFQATT and CDR2 SNEGSKA (reference sequence). The CDR3 loop spans 12 amino acids. V was shortened by 1 base and J by 7 bases, with 10 bases between the two germline ends. CDR3 coding DNA: TGCAGTGCTAGAGGGGTATGGGGTGGCTACACCTTC. Translated, it gives CSARGVWGGYTF.

This clonotype was counted between two and nine times. This rearrangement joins TRBV12-3 or TRBV12-4 to TRBJ2-7, with a possible D match to TRBD2 (5 bases). This CDR3 has 12 residues. Trimming left V 8 bases short and J 8 bases short, with 16 bases between. In nucleotides, the CDR3 is TGTGCCAGCGGAATTCGCGCTAGCAAGCAGTACTTC. Its protein is CASGIRASKQYF.

The CDR3 DNA follows: TGTGCCTGGAGTGTACCCGACGGACAAGCTTTCTTT. Translating it yields CAWSVPDGQAFF. This rearrangement joins TRBV30 to TRBJ1-1, with unresolved D. CDR3 size: 12 residues. Germline CDR1 GTSNPN, CDR2 SVGIG (reference sequence). Trimming took off 0 bases at V and 9 bases at J, with 11 bases between the two ends.

This clonotype has only one observation. This sequence joins TRBV30 and TRBJ2-3; 13 bases are shared with TRBD2. The CDR3 loop spans 18 amino acids. Germline CDR1 and CDR2: GTSNPN and SVGIG (reference sequence). The trim removed 0 bases at V and 3 bases at J, leaving 9 bases unmatched. CDR3 region: CAWSVYRTSGSITDTQYF. The CDR3 nucleotides read TGTGCCTGGAGTGTATATAGGACTAGCGGGAGTATAACAGATACGCAGTATTTT.

This clonotype appeared once. The rearrangement links TRBV19 to TRBJ2-1, with 14 bases aligning to TRBD2. The CDR3 has 15 residues. The germline gives CDR1 LNHDA, CDR2 SQIVND (reference sequence). V lost 6 bases, J lost 8 bases, and 6 bases stayed unmatched. CDR3 in amino acids: CASSRLAGGFDEQFF. The CDR3, as DNA: TGTGCCAGTAGCAGACTAGCGGGAGGGTTCGATGAGCAGTTCTTC. The whole variable domain, remainder taken from reference TRBV19 and TRBJ2-1, is DGGITQSPKYLFRKEGQNVTLSCEQNLNHDAMYWYRQDPGQGLRLIYYSQIVNDFQKGDIAEGYSVSREKKESFPLTVTSAQKNPTAFYLCASSRLAGGFDEQFFGPGTRLTVL.

A few counts support this clonotype. J is TRBJ1-5 and V is TRBV29-1, with 8 bases aligning to TRBD1. CDR1 and CDR2 from the germline V gene are SQVTM and ANQGSEA. There are 14 residues in the CDR3. J lost 1 base, V lost 5 bases, and 4 bases had no gene match. The CDR3 DNA sequence: TGCAGCGTTACCGGACAGGGAAGCAATCAGCCCCAGCATTTT. Protein sequence: CSVTGQGSNQPQHF.

This chain uses TRBV29-1 with TRBJ1-1; D is possibly TRBD1 (5 bases). This CDR3 has 15 amino acids. V was pared by 6 bases and J by 5 bases, with 22 bases between. Germline CDR1 SQVTM, CDR2 ANQGSEA. The CDR3 DNA reads as TGCAGCGTCCACCCGGGGGGAAGGGACCGTACTGAAGCTTTCTTT. Amino acid sequence: CSVHPGGRDRTEAFF.

The chain employs TRBV28 and TRBJ1-1; D is possibly TRBD1 (5 bases). The CDR3 is 13 residues long. The V and J ends lost 7 bases and 12 bases respectively, with 21 bases between them. Looked up from germline, CDR1 is MDHEN and CDR2 is SYDVKM. The CDR3 is CASISLGPKKSFF. The CDR3, as DNA: TGTGCCAGCATCAGCCTGGGACCGAAGAAGTCTTTCTTT.

V and J are TRBV29-1 and TRBJ2-5; D is perhaps TRBD1 (5 bases). Germline CDR1 and CDR2: SQVTM and ANQGSEA. V lost 3 bases and J lost 1, with 12 bases in between. This CDR3 has 14 amino acids. CDR3 nucleotide sequence: TGCAGCGTTGAGGGTGGGGCACTCCAAGAGACCCAGTACTTC. It is translated as CSVEGGALQETQYF.

The V call is TRBV5-1, the J call TRBJ1-1, with TRBD1 matching 8 bases. Germline CDR1 reads SGHRS; CDR2 reads YFSETQ. The CDR3 length is 14 residues. The ends lost 3 bases at V and 6 bases at J; junction bases unmatched: 7. Here the CDR3 DNA reads TGCGCCAGCAGCTCGACAGGGGCCCAAGCTGAAGCTTTCTTT. Translated, it gives CASSSTGAQAEAFF.

This clonotype was seen repeatedly, ten times or more. V gene TRBV28 combines with J gene TRBJ1-5; tentative D call: TRBD1 (5 bases). From germline, CDR1 is MDHEN and CDR2 SYDVKM. V was trimmed by 1 base and J by 7 bases, leaving 14 bases between them. This CDR3 has 15 amino acids. The CDR3 DNA is TGTGCCAGCAGTTTATCTTTGGGGGACGGCCAGCCCCAGCATTTT. It is translated as CASSLSLGDGQPQHF.

This clonotype was counted only a few times. DNA of the CDR3: TGTGCCAGCAGTTTTGCGGGGACCGACTACAATCAGCCCCAGCATTTT. This gives the protein CASSFAGTDYNQPQHF. The chain combines TRBV28 with TRBJ1-5, with D perhaps matching TRBD1 (5 bases). This CDR3 comprises 16 residues. Per germline, CDR1 MDHEN and CDR2 SYDVKM. V lost 3 bases to trimming and J lost 3 bases, with 15 bases between them.